This T cell receptor (beta chain) was found in a study of OX40 agonist ivuxolimab in advanced cancers. Study-level information: An agonistic anti-OX40 (CD134) antibody, ivuxolimab, was used to treat the patients. A history of anti-PD-1, anti-PD-L1 or anti-CTLA-4 therapy was acceptable, and approximately 40% had some.

Study-level results: Expanded clones tended on average to be more numerous among CD8+ T cells than CD4+.

Germline CDR1 SGHTA, CDR2 FQGNSA. The length of the CDR3 is 15 residues. V shed 5 bases and J 5 bases; nucleotides not matched to a gene: 9. Clones were read by immunoSEQ multiplex PCR, and TCRdb kept only the in-frame ones, dropping some. The sample comprises 60,000 to 100,000 clones, approximately 90% of which are singletons, and around 0.5% rests with the top ten. With regard to this clone: Antigen specificity is unknown.

This receptor was taken from an adult with an advanced solid tumor such as melanoma, head and neck, liver or kidney cancer. Sequenced here: CD4+ or CD8+ T cells sorted from blood, sampled in a trial of the OX40 agonist ivuxolimab. The chain is built from TRBV7-2 and TRBJ2-7; TRBD1 agrees at 10 bases. DNA for the CDR3: TGTGCCAGCAGCCATTGGACAGGGGGGATCAACGAGCAGTACTTC. This gives the protein CASSHWTGGINEQYF.